Presented here are 26 T cell receptor beta chains from one specimen sequenced in a study of blood T cell repertoires in COVID-19. Some clones are missing from TCRdb's copy, which holds only in-frame ones; the method was immunoSEQ multiplex PCR. The table has 310,000 or so clones, approximately 90% seen once. Sequencing was performed on PBMCs or T cells enriched from blood (not recorded which). The receptors were gathered from a woman in her thirties who had recovered from COVID-19.

The rearrangement uses TRBV23-1 and TRBJ2-4, with 15 bases fitting TRBD2. TRBV23-1 is flagged as an ORF with uncertain function. The CDR3 extends over 24 amino acids. The trim removed 2 bases at V and 4 bases at J, leaving 24 bases unmatched. CDR3 nucleotides: TGCGCCAGCAGTCAACCAAGAAATCCGCCCGGGACTAGCGGGAGGAGTTTGGGAAAAAACATTCAGTACTTC. Its translation: CASSQPRNPPGTSGRSLGKNIQYF.

V usage is TRBV30 and J usage is TRBJ1-4; D not resolved. This CDR3 comprises 15 residues. V was trimmed by 1 base and J by 0 bases, leaving 9 bases between them. Germline V gene lookup returns CDR1 GTSNPN and CDR2 SVGIG (reference sequence). The CDR3 reads CAWSAPRATNEKLFF. CDR3 coding DNA: TGTGCCTGGAGTGCTCCTCGGGCAACTAATGAAAAACTGTTTTTT.

V usage is TRBV14 and J usage is TRBJ2-7; the match to TRBD2 covers 12 bases. The CDR3 is 20 amino acids. The germline V gene has CDR1 SGHDN and CDR2 FVKESK. Trimming removed 1 base from V and 1 base from J; junction bases left unmatched: 14. CDR3 loop: CASSQAEPSGRARISYEQYF. CDR3 DNA: TGTGCCAGCAGCCAAGCCGAACCTAGCGGGAGGGCCCGCATATCCTACGAGCAGTACTTC.

This chain uses TRBV5-1 with TRBJ2-7, with 8 bases fitting TRBD1. The V and J ends lost 0 bases and 2 bases, in that order; junction bases with no gene match: 10. The germline CDR1 and CDR2 sequences are SGHRS and YFSETQ. CDR3 length: 17 residues. CDR3 loop: CASSLDGGRGHTYEQYF. CDR3 sequence (DNA): TGCGCCAGCAGCTTGGACGGTGGCAGGGGGCACACCTACGAGCAGTACTTC.

The chain joins TRBV7-3 to TRBJ1-1, with D tentatively TRBD1 (6 bases). The germline V gene encodes CDR1 SGHTA and CDR2 FQGTGA. The CDR3 totals 14 residues. V shed 3 bases and J shed 1 base, with 9 bases lying between them. CDR3 DNA: TGTGCCAGCAGCTTGGGGACAAGGAACACTGAAGCTTTCTTT. This sequence encodes CASSLGTRNTEAFF.

In this sample, this clone turned up once. The CDR3: CASKAGSGNTIYF. The CDR3 bases are TGCGCCAGCAAAGCCGGTTCTGGAAACACCATATATTTT. The rearrangement joins TRBV10-1 to TRBJ1-3; no clear D gene. Germline values: CDR1 WNHNN, CDR2 SYGVQD (reference sequence). Deletions cut 7 bases from V and 1 base from J, with 8 bases between. CDR3 length: 13 residues.

The rearrangement joins TRBV7-8 to TRBJ1-1; no clear D. The CDR3 totals 18 residues. Trimming cost V 2 bases and J 0 bases, with 19 bases left between them. Germline CDR1 is SGHVS and CDR2 is FQNEAQ. CDR3 nucleotide sequence: TGTGCCAGCAGCTTACGGGATAGGACCTTCGCAATGAACACTGAAGCTTTCTTT. It is translated as CASSLRDRTFAMNTEAFF.

The chain couples TRBV19 to TRBJ2-7, with 11 bases lining up with TRBD2. The CDR3 spans 16 residues. The J segment lost 0 bases and the V segment lost 6 bases, leaving 7 bases of the junction unmatched. The germline V gene has CDR1 LNHDA and CDR2 SQIVND (reference sequence). CDR3 residues: CASSLGTSGFSYEQYF. In DNA form, the CDR3 reads TGTGCCAGTAGCCTCGGGACTAGCGGTTTCTCCTACGAGCAGTACTTC. Together with reference TRBV19 and TRBJ2-7, the CDR3 gives the full variable domain: DGGITQSPKYLFRKEGQNVTLSCEQNLNHDAMYWYRQDPGQGLRLIYYSQIVNDFQKGDIAEGYSVSREKKESFPLTVTSAQKNPTAFYLCASSLGTSGFSYEQYFGPGTRLTVT.

The rearrangement joins TRBV28 to TRBJ1-4, with D unresolved. CDR3 length: 16 residues. Germline assignment: CDR1 MDHEN and CDR2 SYDVKM. V dropped 3 bases and J dropped 8 bases, with 19 bases sitting between them. The CDR3, as DNA: TGTGCCAGCAGTTTTTCCACCAGGCAGAACGAAGAAAAACTGTTTTTT. It yields the protein CASSFSTRQNEEKLFF.

The CDR3 sequence is CATSRDSGETQYF. CDR3 nucleotide sequence: TGTGCCACCAGCAGAGACTCGGGGGAGACCCAGTACTTC. The V and J genes are TRBV15 and TRBJ2-5; tentative D call: TRBD2 (5 bases). V lost 0 bases and J 5 bases, leaving 7 bases between the germline ends. The CDR3 is made up of 13 amino acids. Germline CDR1 LNHNV, CDR2 YYDKDF (reference sequence).

The chain uses TRBV5-1 and TRBJ1-1, with 10 bases aligning to TRBD1. The CDR3 consists of 16 residues. J gave up 0 bases and V 3 bases, and 5 bases lay outside the gene matches. CDR1 is SGHRS and CDR2 is YFSETQ in the germline V gene. The CDR3 DNA follows: TGCGCCAGCAGCTGGGACAGGGGATACGTGAACACTGAAGCTTTCTTT. It translates to CASSWDRGYVNTEAFF.

The table lists this clone with a few counts. The chain joins TRBV19 to TRBJ2-2; D perhaps matches TRBD2 (6 bases). V lost 4 bases to trimming and J lost 0 bases, with 9 bases between them. The CDR3 sequence is 15 residues long. Germline V gene lookup returns CDR1 LNHDA and CDR2 SQIVND (reference sequence). The CDR3 spells CASSKTRANTGELFF. CDR3 DNA: TGTGCCAGTAGTAAGACTAGGGCGAACACCGGGGAGCTGTTTTTT.

The chain carries TRBV19 and TRBJ1-4; a weak D match, TRBD1 (5 bases). CDR3 length: 14 residues. Germline V gene data show CDR1 as LNHDA and CDR2 as SQIVND (reference sequence). V was cut by 11 bases and J by 1 base, with 14 bases left in between. CDR3 amino acids: CAFSGGVTNEKLFF. The CDR3 region has the DNA TGTGCCTTCTCGGGGGGGGTAACTAATGAAAAACTGTTTTTT.

The chain joins TRBV18 to TRBJ1-4; D gene ambiguous. Germline CDR1 reads KGHSH; CDR2 reads LQKENI. Deletions cut 2 bases from V and 8 bases from J, with 12 bases between. The CDR3 runs 14 residues. CDR3 bases: TGTGCCAGCTCACCAGGCCAGAGGAGGGAAAAACTGTTTTTT. It codes for CASSPGQRREKLFF.

The chain combines TRBV28 with TRBJ1-2; no clear D. Trimming cost V 5 bases and J 5 bases, with 18 bases left between them. Germline V lookup: CDR1 MDHEN, CDR2 SYDVKM. This CDR3 has 15 residues. The CDR3 reads CASSPSLGSPYGYTF. Written as DNA, the CDR3 is TGTGCCAGCAGTCCCTCACTGGGCAGTCCTTATGGCTACACCTTC.

The chain couples TRBV30 to TRBJ1-6; no reliable D call. Germline V gives CDR1 GTSNPN, CDR2 SVGIG (reference sequence). Trimming cost V 0 bases and J 11 bases, with 11 bases left between them. The CDR3 extends over 13 amino acids. The CDR3 is CAWSVDNPTPLHF. In DNA, the CDR3 is TGTGCCTGGAGTGTCGACAACCCCACACCCCTCCACTTT.

The chain combines TRBV7-6 with TRBJ2-5; tentative D call: TRBD2 (5 bases). V lost 3 bases and J 3 bases, leaving 8 bases between the germline ends. Looked up from germline, CDR1 is SGHVS and CDR2 is FNYEAQ. This CDR3 has 13 residues. In nucleotides, the CDR3 is TGTGCCAGCAGCTTCACGGGGAAAGAGACCCAGTACTTC. Translated, it gives CASSFTGKETQYF.

The CDR3 bases are TGCGCCAGCAGCCTAAGTCCTATCTCCTACAATGAGCAGTTCTTC. Its protein is CASSLSPISYNEQFF. The chain has TRBV4-3 and TRBJ2-1; D gene unclear. The germline V gene has CDR1 LGHNA and CDR2 YSLEER. This CDR3 region has 15 residues. V dropped 4 bases and J dropped 0 bases, with 10 bases sitting between them.

This rearrangement joins TRBV11-2 to TRBJ2-5, with 9 bases identical to TRBD2. This CDR3 spans 17 amino acids. V shed 5 bases and J 2 bases; nucleotides not matched to a gene: 12. Per the germline V gene, CDR1 is SGHAT and CDR2 is FQNNGV. The CDR3 spells CASSPWASGKGQETQYF. CDR3 sequence (DNA): TGTGCCAGCAGCCCTTGGGCTAGCGGGAAGGGTCAAGAGACCCAGTACTTC.

The rearrangement links TRBV6-2 or TRBV6-3 to TRBJ2-7; D not resolved. The CDR3 loop spans 12 amino acids. Germline lookup yields CDR1 MNHEY and CDR2 SVGEGT. Trimming took off 6 bases at V and 4 bases at J, with 10 bases between the two ends. Here the CDR3 DNA reads TGTGCCAGCAGCGCCCCCCGGTACGAGCAGTACTTC. Its protein product is CASSAPRYEQYF.

The V call is TRBV28, the J call TRBJ2-2, with a tentative D call TRBD2 (6 bases). Germline assignment: CDR1 MDHEN and CDR2 SYDVKM. There are 16 residues in the CDR3. V gave up 8 bases and J gave up 3 bases, with 19 bases separating them. The CDR3 coding sequence is TGTGCCAGCCAAACGGCGGGGCAACTAGACACCGGGGAGCTGTTTTTT. Translation: CASQTAGQLDTGELFF.

The J gene is TRBJ1-2, the V gene TRBV5-1, with 10 bases aligning to TRBD1. After removal of 2 bases from V and 0 bases from J, the junction contained 4 bases not matched to a gene. The CDR3 has 16 residues. CDR1 and CDR2 from the germline V gene are SGHRS and YFSETQ. The CDR3 reads CASSFGGTGANYGYTF. Written as DNA, the CDR3 is TGCGCCAGCAGCTTTGGGGGGACAGGGGCTAACTATGGCTACACCTTC.

This chain links TRBV4-2 with TRBJ1-1; D is unclear. Trimming shortened V by 1 base and J by 0 bases, and 12 bases separated the two germline ends. This CDR3 spans 16 amino acids. Germline-derived CDR1 and CDR2 are LGHNA and YNFKEQ. The CDR3 is CASSQVPTRMNTEAFF. CDR3 coding DNA: TGTGCCAGCAGCCAAGTGCCAACACGTATGAACACTGAAGCTTTCTTT.

J is TRBJ1-1 and V is TRBV18, with TRBD1 as a possible D gene (6 bases). V was pared by 6 bases and J by 5 bases, with 16 bases between. The germline CDR1 and CDR2 sequences are KGHSH and LQKENI. This CDR3 contains 14 residues. CDR3 nucleotides: TGTGCCAGCTCGCCGAGGGGGGGTGATACTGAAGCTTTCTTT. Protein product: CASSPRGGDTEAFF.

This rearrangement joins TRBV29-1 to TRBJ2-1, with 7 bases matching TRBD1. The junction had 3 bases not matched to a gene; V was cut back by 7 bases and J by 0 bases. The CDR3 loop spans 13 amino acids. Germline CDR1 SQVTM, CDR2 ANQGSEA. The CDR3 coding sequence is TGCAGCGCCCGGGACAGCTCCTACAATGAGCAGTTCTTC. It is translated as CSARDSSYNEQFF.

The chain uses TRBV27 and TRBJ2-1; 10 nucleotides match TRBD2. The germline V gene has CDR1 MNHEY and CDR2 SMNVEV (reference sequence). Trimming took 2 bases from V and 6 from J; bases not matched to a gene: 4. The CDR3 runs 15 residues. This CDR3 is CASSLLAGVTNEQFF. CDR3 nucleotides: TGTGCCAGCAGTTTACTAGCGGGAGTAACCAATGAGCAGTTCTTC.